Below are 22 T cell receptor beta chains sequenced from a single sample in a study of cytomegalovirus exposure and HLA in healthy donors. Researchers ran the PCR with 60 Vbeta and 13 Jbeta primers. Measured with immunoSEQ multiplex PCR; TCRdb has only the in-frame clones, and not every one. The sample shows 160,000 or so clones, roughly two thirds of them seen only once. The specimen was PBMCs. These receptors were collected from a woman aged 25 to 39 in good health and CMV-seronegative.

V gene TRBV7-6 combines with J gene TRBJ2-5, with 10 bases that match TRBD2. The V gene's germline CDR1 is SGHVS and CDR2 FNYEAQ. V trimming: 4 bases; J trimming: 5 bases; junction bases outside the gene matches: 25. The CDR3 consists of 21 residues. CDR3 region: CASSSRLAGIPSRFRVETQYF. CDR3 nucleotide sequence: TGTGCCAGCAGCTCCAGACTAGCGGGCATACCGTCTAGGTTTCGGGTTGAGACCCAGTACTTC.

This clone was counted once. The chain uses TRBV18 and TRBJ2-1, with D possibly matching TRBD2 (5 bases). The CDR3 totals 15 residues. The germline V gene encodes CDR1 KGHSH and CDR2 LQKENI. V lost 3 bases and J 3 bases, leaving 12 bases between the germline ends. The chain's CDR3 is CASSPLAADYNEQFF. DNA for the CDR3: TGTGCCAGCTCACCCCTAGCAGCGGACTACAATGAGCAGTTCTTC.

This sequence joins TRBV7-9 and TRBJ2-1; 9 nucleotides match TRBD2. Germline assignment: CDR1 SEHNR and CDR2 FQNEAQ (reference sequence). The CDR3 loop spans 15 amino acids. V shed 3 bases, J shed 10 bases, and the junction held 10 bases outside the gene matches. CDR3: CASSFKGLATREQFF. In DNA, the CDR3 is TGTGCCAGCAGCTTCAAAGGACTAGCGACCCGAGAGCAGTTCTTC.

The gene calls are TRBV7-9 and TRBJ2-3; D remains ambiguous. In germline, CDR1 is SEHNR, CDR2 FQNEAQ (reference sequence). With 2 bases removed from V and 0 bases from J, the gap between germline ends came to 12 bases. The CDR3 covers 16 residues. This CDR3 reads CASSLLTVTSTDTQYF. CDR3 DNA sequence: TGTGCCAGCAGCTTACTGACTGTTACTAGCACAGATACGCAGTATTTT.

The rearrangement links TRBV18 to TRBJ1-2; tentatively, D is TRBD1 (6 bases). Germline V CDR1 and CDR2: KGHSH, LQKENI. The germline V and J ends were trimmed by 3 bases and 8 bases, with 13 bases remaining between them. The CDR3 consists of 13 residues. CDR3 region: CASSPDSGAGYTF. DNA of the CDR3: TGTGCCAGCTCACCTGATTCAGGGGCCGGCTACACCTTC.

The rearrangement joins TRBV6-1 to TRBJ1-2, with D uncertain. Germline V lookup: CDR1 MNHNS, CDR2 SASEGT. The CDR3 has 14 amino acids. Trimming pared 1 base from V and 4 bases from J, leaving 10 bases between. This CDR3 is CASSEGQTRYGYTF. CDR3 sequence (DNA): TGTGCCAGCAGTGAAGGGCAGACTCGCTATGGCTACACCTTC.

The DNA for the CDR3 is TGTGCCAGCAGGCTTAGCGGGGCCACAGATACGCAGTATTTT. It encodes CASRLSGATDTQYF. V and J are TRBV7-3 and TRBJ2-3; 8 positions agree with TRBD2. Germline CDR1 and CDR2: SGHTA and FQGTGA. This CDR3 is 14 amino acids long. Unmatched junction bases numbered 4, after V lost 6 bases and J lost 2 bases. The variable domain in full, with the rest retrieved from reference TRBV7-3 and TRBJ2-3, is GAGVSQTPSNKVTEKGKYVELRCDPISGHTALYWYRQSLGQGPEFLIYFQGTGAADDSGLPNDRFFAVRPEGSVSTLKIQRTERGDSAVYLCASRLSGATDTQYFGPGTRLTVL.

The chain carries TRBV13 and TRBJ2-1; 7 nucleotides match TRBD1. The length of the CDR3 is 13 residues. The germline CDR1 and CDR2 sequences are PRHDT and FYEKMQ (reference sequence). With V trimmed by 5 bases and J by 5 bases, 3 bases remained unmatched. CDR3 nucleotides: TGTGCCAGCAGCACGGGACAGAACAATGAGCAGTTCTTC. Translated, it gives CASSTGQNNEQFF.

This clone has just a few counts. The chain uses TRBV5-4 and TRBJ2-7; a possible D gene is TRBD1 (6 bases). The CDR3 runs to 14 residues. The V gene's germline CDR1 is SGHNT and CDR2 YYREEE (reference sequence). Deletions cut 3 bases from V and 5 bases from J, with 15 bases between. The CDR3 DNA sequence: TGTGCCAGCAGCTACCGGGACAACCCCAACGAGCAGTACTTC. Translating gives CASSYRDNPNEQYF.

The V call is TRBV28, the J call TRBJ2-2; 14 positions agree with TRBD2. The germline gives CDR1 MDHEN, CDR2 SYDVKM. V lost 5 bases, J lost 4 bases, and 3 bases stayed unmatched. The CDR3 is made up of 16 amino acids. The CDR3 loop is CASSATSGGATGELFF. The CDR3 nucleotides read TGTGCCAGCAGTGCGACTAGCGGGGGGGCCACCGGGGAGCTGTTTTTT.

CDR3 coding DNA: TGTGCCAGCCATATAGCGGGGAGGGTGACCCAGTACTTC. Translating gives CASHIAGRVTQYF. V usage is TRBV7-9 and J usage is TRBJ2-5; the match to TRBD2 covers 8 bases. Trimming took 8 bases from V and 7 from J; bases not matched to a gene: 9. Germline V CDR1 and CDR2: SEHNR, FQNEAQ (reference sequence). The length of the CDR3 is 13 residues. The full variable domain, with the rest looked up from reference TRBV7-9 and TRBJ2-5, is DTGVSQNPRHKITKRGQNVTFRCDPISEHNRLYWYRQTLGQGPEFLTYFQNEAQLEKSRLLSDRFSAERPKGSFSTLEIQRTEQGDSAMYLCASHIAGRVTQYFGPGTRLLVL.

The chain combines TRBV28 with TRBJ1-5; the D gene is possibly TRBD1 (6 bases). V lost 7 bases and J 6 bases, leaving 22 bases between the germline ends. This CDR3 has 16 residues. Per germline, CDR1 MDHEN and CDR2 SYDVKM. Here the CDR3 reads CASIRAGGHSIQPQHF. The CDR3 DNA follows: TGTGCCAGCATTAGGGCCGGGGGGCATAGTATTCAGCCCCAGCATTTT.

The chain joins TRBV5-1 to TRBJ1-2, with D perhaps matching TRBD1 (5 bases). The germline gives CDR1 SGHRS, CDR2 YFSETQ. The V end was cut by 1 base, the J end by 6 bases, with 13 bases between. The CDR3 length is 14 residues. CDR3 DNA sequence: TGCGCCAGCAGCTTGAATTGGGGGGGAAATGGCTACACCTTC. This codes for CASSLNWGGNGYTF.

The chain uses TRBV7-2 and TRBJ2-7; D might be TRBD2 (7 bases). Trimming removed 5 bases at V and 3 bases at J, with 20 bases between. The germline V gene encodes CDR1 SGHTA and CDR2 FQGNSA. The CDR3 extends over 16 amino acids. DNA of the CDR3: TGTGCCAGCAGCAAACGATCAGGGGAGGGGGGCTACGAGCAGTACTTC. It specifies CASSKRSGEGGYEQYF.

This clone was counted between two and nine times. The CDR3 loop is CASSQPGFTSPLHF. CDR3 DNA sequence: TGCGCCAGCAGCCAACCGGGATTCACTTCACCCCTCCACTTT. This chain links TRBV4-1 with TRBJ1-6; D remains ambiguous. The CDR3 spans 14 residues. Trimming removed 2 bases from V and 9 bases from J, with 11 bases in between. Germline V CDR1 and CDR2: MGHRA, YSYEKL.

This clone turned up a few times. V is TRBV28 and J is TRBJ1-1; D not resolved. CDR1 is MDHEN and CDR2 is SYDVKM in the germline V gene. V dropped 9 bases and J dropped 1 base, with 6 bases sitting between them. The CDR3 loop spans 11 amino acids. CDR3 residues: CASTENTEAFF. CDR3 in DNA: TGTGCCAGTACAGAGAACACTGAAGCTTTCTTT.

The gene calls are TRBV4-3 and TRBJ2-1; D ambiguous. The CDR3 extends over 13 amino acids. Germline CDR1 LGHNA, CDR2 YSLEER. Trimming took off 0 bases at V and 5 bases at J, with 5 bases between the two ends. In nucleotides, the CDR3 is TGCGCCAGCAGCCAAGAACTAAACAATGAGCAGTTCTTC. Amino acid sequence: CASSQELNNEQFF.

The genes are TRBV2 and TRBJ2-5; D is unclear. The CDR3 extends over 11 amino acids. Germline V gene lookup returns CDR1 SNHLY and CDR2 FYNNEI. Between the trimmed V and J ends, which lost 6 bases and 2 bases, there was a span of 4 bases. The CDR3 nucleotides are TGTGCCAGCAGAACACAAGAGACCCAGTACTTC. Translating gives CASRTQETQYF.

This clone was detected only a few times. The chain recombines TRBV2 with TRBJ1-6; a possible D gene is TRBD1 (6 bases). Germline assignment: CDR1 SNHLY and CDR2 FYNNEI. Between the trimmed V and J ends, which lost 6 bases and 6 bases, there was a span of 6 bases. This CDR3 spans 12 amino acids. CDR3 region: CASRDSNSPLHF. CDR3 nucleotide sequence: TGTGCCAGCAGGGACAGTAATTCACCCCTCCACTTT.

CDR3 region: CASRPGWGDGNTIYF. DNA of the CDR3: TGTGCCAGCAGGCCCGGGTGGGGCGACGGAAACACCATATATTTT. V gene TRBV2 combines with J gene TRBJ1-3; perhaps TRBD1 as D (5 bases). The germline CDR1 and CDR2 sequences are SNHLY and FYNNEI. The CDR3 is made up of 15 amino acids. V lost 6 bases to trimming and J lost 4 bases, with 16 bases between them.

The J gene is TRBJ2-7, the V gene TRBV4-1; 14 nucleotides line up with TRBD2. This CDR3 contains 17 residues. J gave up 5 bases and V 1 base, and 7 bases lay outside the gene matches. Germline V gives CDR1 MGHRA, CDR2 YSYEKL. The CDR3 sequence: CASSQVGTSGRTHEQYF. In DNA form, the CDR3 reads TGCGCCAGCAGCCAAGTAGGGACTAGCGGGAGAACCCACGAGCAGTACTTC.

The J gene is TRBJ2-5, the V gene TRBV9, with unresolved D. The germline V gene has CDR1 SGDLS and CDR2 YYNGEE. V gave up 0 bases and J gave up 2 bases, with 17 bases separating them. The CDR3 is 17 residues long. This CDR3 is CASSVGWAHPIQETQYF. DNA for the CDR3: TGTGCCAGCAGCGTAGGTTGGGCCCACCCCATACAAGAGACCCAGTACTTC.